Presented here are 8 T cell receptor beta chains from one specimen sequenced in a study of T cell repertoires in ileal Crohn's disease. Specified time point: inflamed ileum from the surgical specimen. This table comes from immunoSEQ multiplex PCR, and its TCRdb copy is limited to in-frame clones, with some not included. This repertoire shows 4,500 to 7,000 clones, nearly 80% found once; its top ten account for 35% to 45%. Input material: ileal tissue. These receptor sequences come from an adult with Crohn's disease.

The chain is built from TRBV28 and TRBJ2-3; D not resolved. Trimming cost V 0 bases and J 5 bases, with 6 bases left between them. CDR1 is MDHEN and CDR2 is SYDVKM in the germline V gene. The CDR3 contains 13 residues. DNA of the CDR3: TGTGCCAGCAGTTTATGGGGGAAAGATACGCAGTATTTT. This gives the protein CASSLWGKDTQYF.

The chain uses TRBV5-5 and TRBJ1-5; maybe TRBD1 (5 bases). The germline V gene encodes CDR1 SGHKS and CDR2 YYEKEE (reference sequence). This CDR3 has 14 amino acids. Trimming stripped 4 bases from V and 4 bases from J, with 12 bases between. CDR3 sequence reads: CASSGEGPNQPQHF. The CDR3 nucleotides are TGTGCCAGCAGCGGAGAGGGGCCGAATCAGCCCCAGCATTTT. The full variable domain, rest sourced from reference TRBV5-5 and TRBJ1-5, is DAGVTQSPTHLIKTRGQQVTLRCSPISGHKSVSWYQQVLGQGPQFIFQYYEKEERGRGNFPDRFSARQFPNYSSELNVNALLLGDSALYLCASSGEGPNQPQHFGDGTRLSIL.

The chain joins TRBV7-2 to TRBJ2-7; the D gene could be TRBD1 or TRBD2 (5 bases each). Trimming took off 3 bases at V and 6 bases at J, with 15 bases between the two ends. The CDR3 is 14 residues long. CDR1 and CDR2 from the germline V gene are SGHTA and FQGNSA. In nucleotides, the CDR3 is TGTGCCAGCAGCTTGAGCATCGGGGCATCCGAGCAGTACTTC. It codes for CASSLSIGASEQYF.

The chain recombines TRBV7-9 with TRBJ1-2, with D possibly TRBD1 on 5 matching bases. The germline V gene encodes CDR1 SEHNR and CDR2 FQNEAQ (reference sequence). The ends were cut back, 1 base at V and 2 bases at J, with 8 bases in the middle. This CDR3 contains 14 residues. The CDR3 DNA follows: TGTGCCAGCAGCTTAGTCCAGGGCAACTATGGCTACACCTTC. This codes for CASSLVQGNYGYTF.

The J gene is TRBJ2-7, the V gene TRBV5-4; 9 positions agree with TRBD2. CDR3 length: 14 residues. With 3 bases clipped from V and 5 bases from J, the junction kept 6 bases outside the gene matches. Germline lookup yields CDR1 SGHNT and CDR2 YYREEE (reference sequence). DNA for the CDR3: TGTGCCAGCAGCTGGGGGCGGGGGGGGAACGAGCAGTACTTC. Its protein product is CASSWGRGGNEQYF.

The chain has TRBV12-5 and TRBJ1-1; D gene unclear. Per the germline V gene, CDR1 is LGHNT and CDR2 is FRNRAP. CDR3 length: 15 residues. Trimming shortened V by 0 bases and J by 8 bases, and 16 bases separated the two germline ends. DNA for the CDR3: TGTGCTAGTGGTTTGGTAAACCAAGGCCCATCAGAAGCTTTCTTT. Translated: CASGLVNQGPSEAFF.

This clone was recorded a few times. This chain connects TRBV5-1 to TRBJ2-3; the D call may be TRBD1 or TRBD2 (6 bases each). This CDR3 is built from 15 residues. V lost 5 bases and J 2 bases, leaving 15 bases between the germline ends. The germline V gene has CDR1 SGHRS and CDR2 YFSETQ. CDR3 in DNA: TGCGCCAGCAGGCCCACGGGGGCTACCACAGATACGCAGTATTTT. This codes for CASRPTGATTDTQYF.

The chain carries TRBV10-3 and TRBJ2-7; D unclear. This CDR3 comprises 12 residues. The germline V and J ends were trimmed by 3 bases and 6 bases, with 9 bases remaining between them. CDR1 is ENHRY, CDR2 SYGVKD, per germline. The CDR3: CAISDPGLEQYF. The CDR3 DNA follows: TGTGCCATCAGTGATCCCGGGCTCGAGCAGTACTTC.